Sequencing of this TCR beta chain was carried out in a study of blood T cells in healthy people across ages. CDR1 and CDR2 (germline): LNHDA, SQIVND (reference sequence). This CDR3 comprises 15 residues. V lost 2 bases to trimming and J lost 0 bases; unmatched junction nucleotides: 1. A second PCR of 7 to 11 cycles used a sample-barcoded 5' primer and a J-beta primer mix. MiXCR, run by TCRdb on the 5' RACE reads, gives a single entry per CDR3 protein. The table has 500,000 to 550,000 distinct CDR3 sequences, approximately 25% seen once; the top ten hold 7.5% to 9%. These same records also appear under a second study, on T cells of mothers and their children. That source adds: Whatever RNA was extracted went entirely into cDNA synthesis, at roughly 1.5 ug per 15 ul.

The sequence came from a boy aged 10-17 years in good health. What was sequenced was blood. The chain joins TRBV19 to TRBJ2-3; 8 nucleotides match TRBD2. In nucleotides, the CDR3 is TGTGCCAGTAGTATAAGCGGGAGTAGCACAGATACGCAGTATTTT. Translated, it gives CASSISGSSTDTQYF.